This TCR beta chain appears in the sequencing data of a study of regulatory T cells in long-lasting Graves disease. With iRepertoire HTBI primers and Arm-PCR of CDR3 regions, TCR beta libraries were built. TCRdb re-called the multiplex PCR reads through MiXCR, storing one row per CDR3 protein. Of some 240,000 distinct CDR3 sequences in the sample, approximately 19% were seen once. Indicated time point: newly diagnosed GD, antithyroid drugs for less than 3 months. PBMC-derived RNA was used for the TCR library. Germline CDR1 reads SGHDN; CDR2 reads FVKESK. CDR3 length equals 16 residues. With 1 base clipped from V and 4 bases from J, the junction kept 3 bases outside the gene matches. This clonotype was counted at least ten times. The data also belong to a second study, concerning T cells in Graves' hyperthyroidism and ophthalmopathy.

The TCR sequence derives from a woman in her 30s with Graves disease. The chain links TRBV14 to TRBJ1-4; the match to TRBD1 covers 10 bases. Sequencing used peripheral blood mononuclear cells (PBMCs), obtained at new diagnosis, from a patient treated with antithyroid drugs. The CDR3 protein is CASSQVWDRGNEKLFF. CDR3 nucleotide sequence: TGTGCCAGCAGCCAAGTGTGGGACAGGGGTAATGAAAAACTGTTTTTT.